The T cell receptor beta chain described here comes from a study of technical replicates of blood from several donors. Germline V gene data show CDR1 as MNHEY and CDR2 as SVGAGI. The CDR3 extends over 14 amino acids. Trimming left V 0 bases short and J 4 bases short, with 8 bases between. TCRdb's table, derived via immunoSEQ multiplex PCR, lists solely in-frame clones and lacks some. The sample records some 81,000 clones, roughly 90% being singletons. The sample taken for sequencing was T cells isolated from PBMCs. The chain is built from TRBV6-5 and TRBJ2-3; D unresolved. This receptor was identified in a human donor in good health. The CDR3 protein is CASSYSFSSDTQYF. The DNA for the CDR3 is TGTGCCAGCAGTTACTCATTTAGCTCAGATACGCAGTATTTT.